This T cell receptor (beta chain) was found in a study of naive and memory T cell subsets. Findings and caveats of the study: Far more TCRs reportedly came from tuberculin skin test site biopsies. More TCRs at tuberculin sites were read as hypersensitivity T cell infiltration.

The CDR3 runs 16 residues. Per germline, CDR1 MNHNS and CDR2 SASEGT. V was clipped by 5 bases and J by 0 bases; unmatched bases: 9. Described treatment: skin biopsy from PPD injection site in Mantoux-positive individual. A UMI-containing oligonucleotide was joined by 3' ligation to the TCR cDNA template. Reverse transcription used DNase-treated unsorted total RNA, aiming for roughly 1 to 1000 ng. This clonotype was observed at least ten times. Its specificity is unknown. Four PCR rounds used nested alpha and beta constant region primers plus the SP2 primer. TCRdb re-analysed the UMI-ligation and nested PCR reads in MiXCR, keeping a single row per CDR3 protein. This table holds some 40,000 distinct CDR3 sequences, about 10% found once.

The gene calls are TRBV6-1 and TRBJ1-1; 7 bases fit TRBD1. This TCR was sampled from an adult in good health. Specimen: skin, collected from a tuberculin skin test site. CDR3 coding DNA: TGTGCCAGCAGTCACAGGGGATATGAGATGAACACTGAAGCTTTCTTT. This codes for CASSHRGYEMNTEAFF.